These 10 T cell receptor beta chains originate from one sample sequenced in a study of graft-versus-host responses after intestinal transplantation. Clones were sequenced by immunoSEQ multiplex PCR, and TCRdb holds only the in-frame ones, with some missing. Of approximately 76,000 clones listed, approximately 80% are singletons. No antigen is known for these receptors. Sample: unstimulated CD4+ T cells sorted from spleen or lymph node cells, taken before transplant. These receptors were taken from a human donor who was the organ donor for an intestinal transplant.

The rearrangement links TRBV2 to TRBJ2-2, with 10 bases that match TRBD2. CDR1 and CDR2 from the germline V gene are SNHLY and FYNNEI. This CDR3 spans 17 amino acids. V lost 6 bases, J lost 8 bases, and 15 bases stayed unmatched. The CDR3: CASSSARSTSGSGELFF. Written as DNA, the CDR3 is TGTGCCAGCAGCTCCGCCCGATCGACTAGCGGGTCAGGGGAGCTGTTTTTT.

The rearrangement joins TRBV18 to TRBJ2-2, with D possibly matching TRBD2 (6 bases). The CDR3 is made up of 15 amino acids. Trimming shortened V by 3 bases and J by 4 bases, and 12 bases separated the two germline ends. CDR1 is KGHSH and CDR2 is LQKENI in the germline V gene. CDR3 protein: CASSPLGLSTGELFF. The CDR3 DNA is TGTGCCAGCTCACCCCTGGGACTGTCCACCGGGGAGCTGTTTTTT.

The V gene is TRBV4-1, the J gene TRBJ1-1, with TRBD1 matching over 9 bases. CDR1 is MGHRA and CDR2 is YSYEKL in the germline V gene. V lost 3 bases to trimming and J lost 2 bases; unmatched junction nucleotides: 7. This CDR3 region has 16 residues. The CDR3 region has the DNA TGCGCCAGCAGCCAGTCAGAGGACAGGGGTAACACTGAAGCTTTCTTT. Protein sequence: CASSQSEDRGNTEAFF.

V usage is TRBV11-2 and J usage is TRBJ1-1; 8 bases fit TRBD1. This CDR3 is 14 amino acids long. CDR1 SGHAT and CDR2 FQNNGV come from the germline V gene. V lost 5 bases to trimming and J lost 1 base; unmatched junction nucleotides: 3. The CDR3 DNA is TGTGCCAGCAGCCCCGGGACAGGGAACACTGAAGCTTTCTTT. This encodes CASSPGTGNTEAFF.

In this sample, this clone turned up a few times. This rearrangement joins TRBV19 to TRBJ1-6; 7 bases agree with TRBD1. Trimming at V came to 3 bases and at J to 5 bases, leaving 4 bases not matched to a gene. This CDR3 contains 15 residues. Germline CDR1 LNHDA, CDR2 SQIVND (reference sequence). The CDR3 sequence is CASSMSGQNNSPLHF. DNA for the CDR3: TGTGCCAGTAGTATGTCGGGACAGAATAATTCACCCCTCCACTTT.

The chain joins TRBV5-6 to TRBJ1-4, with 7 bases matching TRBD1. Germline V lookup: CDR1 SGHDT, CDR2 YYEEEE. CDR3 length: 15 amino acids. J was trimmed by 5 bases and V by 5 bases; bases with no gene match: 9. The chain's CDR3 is CASSLPGTENEKLFF. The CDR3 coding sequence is TGTGCCAGCAGTTTGCCTGGGACAGAAAATGAAAAACTGTTTTTT.

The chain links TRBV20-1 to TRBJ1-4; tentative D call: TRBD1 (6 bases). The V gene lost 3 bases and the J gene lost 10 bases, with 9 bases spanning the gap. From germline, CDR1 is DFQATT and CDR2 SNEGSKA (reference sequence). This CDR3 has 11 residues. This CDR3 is CSAREGGKLFF. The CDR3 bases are TGCAGTGCTAGGGAAGGGGGAAAACTGTTTTTT.

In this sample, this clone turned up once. Here the CDR3 DNA reads TGTGCCAGCAGTTTATCAGGGGTAGAAGATACGCAGTATTTT. The encoded protein is CASSLSGVEDTQYF. This chain links TRBV28 with TRBJ2-3; the D gene is possibly TRBD1 (6 bases). Trimming left V 1 base short and J 5 bases short, with 10 bases between. CDR3 size: 14 residues. CDR1 and CDR2 from the germline V gene are MDHEN and SYDVKM.

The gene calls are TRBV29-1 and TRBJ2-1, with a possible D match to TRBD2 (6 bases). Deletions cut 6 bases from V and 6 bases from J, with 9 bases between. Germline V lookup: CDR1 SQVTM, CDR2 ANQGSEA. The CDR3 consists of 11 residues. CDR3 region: CSVGEANEQFF. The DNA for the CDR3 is TGCAGCGTGGGGGAGGCCAATGAGCAGTTCTTC.

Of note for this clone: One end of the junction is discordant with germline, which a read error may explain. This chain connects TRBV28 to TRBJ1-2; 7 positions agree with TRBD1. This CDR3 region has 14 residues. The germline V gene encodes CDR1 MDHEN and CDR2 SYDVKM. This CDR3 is CASGYGTAILGCTF. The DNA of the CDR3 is TGTGCCAGCGGATACGGGACAGCTATTCTCGGCTGCACCTTC.